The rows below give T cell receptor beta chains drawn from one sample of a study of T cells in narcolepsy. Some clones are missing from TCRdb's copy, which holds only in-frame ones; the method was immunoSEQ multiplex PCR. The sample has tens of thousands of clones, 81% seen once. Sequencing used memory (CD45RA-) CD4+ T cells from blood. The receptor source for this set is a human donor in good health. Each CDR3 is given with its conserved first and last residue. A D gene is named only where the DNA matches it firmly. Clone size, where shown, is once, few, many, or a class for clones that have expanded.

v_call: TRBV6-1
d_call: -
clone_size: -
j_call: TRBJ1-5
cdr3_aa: CASSEDLYSNQPQHF
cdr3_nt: TGTGCCAGCAGTGAGGACCTCTATAGCAATCAGCCCCAGCATTTT

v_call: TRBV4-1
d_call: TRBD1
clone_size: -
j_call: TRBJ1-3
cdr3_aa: CASRPGQGYGNTIYF
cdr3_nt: TGCGCCAGCAGACCCGGACAGGGGTATGGAAACACCATATATTTT

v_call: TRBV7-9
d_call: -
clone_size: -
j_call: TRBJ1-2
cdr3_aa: CASSFAHGNGYTF
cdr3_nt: TGTGCCAGCAGCTTCGCTCATGGGAATGGCTACACCTTC

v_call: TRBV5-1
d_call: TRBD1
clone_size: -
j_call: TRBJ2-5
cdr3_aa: CASSLGAGGIEETQYF
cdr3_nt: TGCGCCAGCAGCTTGGGGGCAGGGGGCATAGAAGAGACCCAGTACTTC

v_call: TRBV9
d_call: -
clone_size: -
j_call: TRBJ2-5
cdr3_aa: CASSVTGNQETQYF
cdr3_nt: TGTGCCAGCAGCGTAACCGGAAACCAAGAGACCCAGTACTTC

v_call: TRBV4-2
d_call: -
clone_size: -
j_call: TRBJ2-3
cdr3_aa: CASSQDITGPRTYTQYF
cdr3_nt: TGTGCCAGCAGCCAAGATATAACGGGGCCTCGGACGTATACGCAGTATTTT

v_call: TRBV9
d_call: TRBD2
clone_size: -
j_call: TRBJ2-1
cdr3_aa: CASSGQTRAGAYNEQFF
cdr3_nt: TGTGCCAGCAGCGGCCAGACTCGGGCGGGGGCCTACAATGAGCAGTTCTTC

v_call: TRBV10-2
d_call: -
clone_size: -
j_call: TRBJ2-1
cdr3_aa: CASSESAPGAGPSYNEQFF
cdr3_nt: TGCGCCAGCAGTGAGTCGGCGCCGGGGGCGGGCCCATCCTACAATGAGCAGTTCTTC

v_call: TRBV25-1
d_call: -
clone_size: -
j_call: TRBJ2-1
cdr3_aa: CARGTEYNEQFF
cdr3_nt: TGTGCCAGAGGTACTGAGTACAATGAGCAGTTCTTC

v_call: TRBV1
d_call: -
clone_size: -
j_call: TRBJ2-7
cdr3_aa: CTSSQGSLGDEQYF
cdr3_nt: TGCACCAGCAGCCAAGGGAGCCTTGGGGACGAGCAGTACTTC

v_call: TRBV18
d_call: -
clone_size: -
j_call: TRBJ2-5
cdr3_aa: CASSTTGETQYF
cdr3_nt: TGTGCCAGCTCGACCACAGGGGAGACCCAGTACTTC

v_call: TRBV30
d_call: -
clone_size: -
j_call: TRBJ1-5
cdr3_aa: CAWSDRGKSLSGNQPQHF
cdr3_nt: TGTGCCTGGAGTGACCGGGGAAAGAGTCTGTCGGGCAATCAGCCCCAGCATTTT

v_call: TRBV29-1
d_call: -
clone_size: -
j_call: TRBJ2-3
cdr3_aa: CSVARGGTDTQYF
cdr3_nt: TGCAGCGTTGCCAGGGGCGGTACAGATACGCAGTATTTT

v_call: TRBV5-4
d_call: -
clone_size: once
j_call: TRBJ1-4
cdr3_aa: CASENEKLFF
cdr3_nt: TGTGCCAGTGAAAATGAAAAACTGTTTTTT

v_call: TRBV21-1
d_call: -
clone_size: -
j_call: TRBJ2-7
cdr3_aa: CASRLEGPKVYEQYF
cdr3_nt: TGTGCCAGCAGACTCGAGGGGCCCAAGGTCTACGAGCAGTACTTC

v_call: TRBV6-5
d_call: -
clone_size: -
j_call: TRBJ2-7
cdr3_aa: CANKVRERDEQYF
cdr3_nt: TGTGCCAACAAAGTTAGAGAACGGGACGAGCAGTACTTC

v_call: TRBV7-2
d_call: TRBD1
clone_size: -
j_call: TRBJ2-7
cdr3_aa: CASSSDRGSSYEQYF
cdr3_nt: TGTGCCAGCAGCTCGGACAGGGGGAGCTCCTACGAGCAGTACTTC

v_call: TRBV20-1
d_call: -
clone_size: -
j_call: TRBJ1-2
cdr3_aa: CSAEAYYGYTF
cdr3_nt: TGCAGTGCTGAGGCTTACTATGGCTACACCTTC

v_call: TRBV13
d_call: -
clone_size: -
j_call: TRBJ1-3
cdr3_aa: CASSGGAGNTIYF
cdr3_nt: TGTGCCAGCAGCGGAGGGGCTGGAAACACCATATATTTT

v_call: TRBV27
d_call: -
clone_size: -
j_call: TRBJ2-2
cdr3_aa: CASTKVVGVNTGELFF
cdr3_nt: TGTGCCAGCACTAAAGTGGTCGGGGTGAACACCGGGGAGCTGTTTTTT

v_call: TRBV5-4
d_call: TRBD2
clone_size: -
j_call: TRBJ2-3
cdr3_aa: CASSLGLAGGQGTQYF
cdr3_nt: TGTGCCAGCAGCTTGGGCCTAGCGGGAGGACAGGGCACGCAGTATTTT

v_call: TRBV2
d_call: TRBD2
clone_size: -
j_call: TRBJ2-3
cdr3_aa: CASSGGLAGGLSTDTQYF
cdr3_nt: TGTGCCAGCAGTGGAGGTTTAGCGGGGGGGTTAAGCACAGATACGCAGTATTTT

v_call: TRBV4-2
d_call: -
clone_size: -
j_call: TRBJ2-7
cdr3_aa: CASSPRIESHEQYF
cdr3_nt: TGTGCCAGCAGCCCCAGGATAGAGTCCCACGAGCAGTACTTC

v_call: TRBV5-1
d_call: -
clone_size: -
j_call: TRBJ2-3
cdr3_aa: CASSLEQASTDTQYF
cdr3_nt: TGCGCCAGCAGCTTGGAACAGGCCAGCACAGATACGCAGTATTTT